This T cell receptor (beta chain) came from a study of PD-L1 blockade in urothelial cancer (dated by TCRdb to the late 2010s). About the study as a whole: Every patient began therapy in 2014 and was given atezolizumab 1,200 mg intravenously every 3 weeks. About 90% of the roughly 29 patients were identified as males with urothelial cancer of bladder origin, and a prior smoking history was reported by 18 of 29 patients. Patients had an ECOG performance status of 0 or 1 and had received between 0 and 3 prior chemotherapy regimens. Blood samples were analyzed at two time points: 3 weeks after treatment start (second dose) and 6 weeks after treatment start. Blood samples gave a median of around 140,000 T cells and 80,000 to 95,000 unique TCRs, with a median clonality of about 0.078. The study was an exploratory multi-omic analysis of somatic, immune and clinical correlates of response to PD-L1 blockade with atezolizumab in urothelial cancer. Pretreatment tumor samples, along with matched peripheral blood serially collected before and after atezolizumab treatment, were subjected to TCR sequencing. Durable clinical benefit meant progression-free survival longer than 6 months, and TCR features were also tested against progression-free and overall survival. In the same patients, whole exome sequencing and RNA sequencing of pretreatment tumors were performed in addition to TCR sequencing. Durable clinical benefit was achieved by nine patients but not by the remaining 20. Pretreatment blood TCR-seq was available for twenty-nine patients, at least one posttreatment blood collection was obtained for about 24 patients, and tumor TCR-seq was available for about 24 patients.

Synthetic TCR analog templates were spiked into each PCR to estimate absolute template abundance from read counts. The immunoSEQ assay used bias-controlled V and J gene primers to amplify TCRbeta CDR3 regions from genomic DNA. Sequencing of rearranged TCRbeta segments was performed at approximately 20X coverage. The authors' analysis ran thus. Sequencing errors were corrected by clustering, and CDR3s were annotated against IMGT so that V, D and J genes could be assigned. Out-of-frame and stop-codon sequences were excluded, and only productive TCRbeta rearrangements were used in downstream analyses. Clonality was computed as one minus Shannon entropy normalized by the log of the number of unique productive sequences. Clones differing between time points or between blood and tumor were identified by Fisher's exact test with Benjamini-Hochberg correction at adjusted p below 0.01. This immuneACCESS table, as held by TCRdb, lists in-frame sequences with V and J called but not all clones. Of the missing ones, under half trace to an unresolved V gene in checked studies; the others have no known cause. For V, J and clone size, that table is used; D and trimming come from the DNA. Here the sample has tens of thousands of clones; around 83% occur a single time. About 17% of the sample rests with the top ten.

Via the germline V gene, CDR1 is SNHLY and CDR2 FYNNEI. The CDR3 sequence holds 15 residues, the cysteine and phenylalanine included. This entry keeps only the CDR3 DNA: 45 bases, framed from base 1. From V the trimming removes 6 bases and from J it removes 6 bases, while the gene matches leave 11 bases of the junction unaccounted for. A total of some 30 patients with locally advanced or metastatic urothelial carcinoma, treated at Memorial Sloan Kettering on a trial protocol, made up the cohort. Peripheral blood mononuclear cells were collected pretreatment and during treatment, at between 1 and 8 total time points per patient. The Qiagen DNeasy Blood extraction kit was used to purify genomic DNA from total PBMCs and tumor samples. PBMCs were collected pretreatment and during treatment, and were isolated and stored as previously described. Overall results and qualifications from the work: Small sample size (n ≈ 30) and many exploratory analyses mean the results are intended to be hypothesis-generating. Patients with durable benefit showed greater expansion of tumor-associated TCR clones in peripheral blood 3 weeks after starting treatment (n of about 20, p = 0.022). A pretreatment peripheral blood TCR clonality below the median was linked to improved progression-free and overall survival.

This clone was seen more than once but under ten times. Its antigen remains unidentified. Per-nucleotide qualities are absent, and no much larger clonotype sits a single base away. This material consisted of PBMCs, taken around atezolizumab (anti-PD-L1) treatment. The TCR sequence derives from a man aged 60 to 69 with urothelial cancer. The sequence joins TRBV2 to TRBJ2-1; TRBD2 lines up with 7 middle nucleotides. The DNA sequence reads TGTGCCAGCAGCGATCCCCTAGCGGCCCTCAATGAGCAGTTCTTC. It translates to CASSDPLAALNEQFF.